What follows describes a single T cell receptor beta chain. Germline V gives CDR1 SGHVS, CDR2 FQNEAQ. V gave up 5 bases and J gave up 2 bases; unmatched junction bases: 2. The CDR3 contains 13 residues. A single record per CDR3 protein comes from TCRdb applying MiXCR to the RT-PCR reads. The sample comprises about 170,000 distinct CDR3 sequences, approximately 12% of which are singletons, and approximately 30% rests with the top ten. These data originate in a study of response to subunit inactivated influenza vaccine. These data were likewise used in another study, on T cells expressing NK-cell markers. From that study: It was by 5'RACE template switching with UMIs that TCR beta cDNA was made. According to the study, TCR beta repertoires originated from sorted CD3+CD56+NKG2C+, CD3+CD56+NKG2C- and CD3+CD56-NKG2C+ T cells. In the group of eight sequenced donors, seven were HCMV-seropositive and one was seronegative. In several experiments, sorting was restricted to alpha-beta TCR T cells by an anti-gamma-delta TCR antibody.

Sequencing used CD8+ T cells sorted from PBMCs, obtained approximately 12 days after vaccination. The TCR was taken from a man aged 50-59 years who received an inactivated influenza vaccine. The rearrangement uses TRBV7-8 and TRBJ2-7, with 8 bases lining up with TRBD2. In DNA form, the CDR3 reads TGTGCCAGCAGCACCGGGAGGGCCTACGAGCAGTACTTC. The encoded protein is CASSTGRAYEQYF.